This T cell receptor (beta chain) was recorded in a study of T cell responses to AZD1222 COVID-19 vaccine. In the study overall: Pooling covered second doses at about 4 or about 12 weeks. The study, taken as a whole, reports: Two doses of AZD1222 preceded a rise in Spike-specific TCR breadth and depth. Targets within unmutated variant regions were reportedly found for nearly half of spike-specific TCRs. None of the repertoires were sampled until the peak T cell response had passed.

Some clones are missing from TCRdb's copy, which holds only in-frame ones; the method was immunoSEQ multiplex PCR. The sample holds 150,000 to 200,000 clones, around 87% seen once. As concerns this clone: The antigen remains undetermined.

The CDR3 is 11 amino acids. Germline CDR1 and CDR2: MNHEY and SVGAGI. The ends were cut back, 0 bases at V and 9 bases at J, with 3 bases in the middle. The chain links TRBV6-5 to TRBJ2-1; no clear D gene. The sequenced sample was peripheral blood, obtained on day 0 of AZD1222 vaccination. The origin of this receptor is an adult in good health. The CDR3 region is CASSYSGEQFF. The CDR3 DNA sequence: TGTGCCAGCAGTTACTCCGGTGAGCAGTTCTTC.